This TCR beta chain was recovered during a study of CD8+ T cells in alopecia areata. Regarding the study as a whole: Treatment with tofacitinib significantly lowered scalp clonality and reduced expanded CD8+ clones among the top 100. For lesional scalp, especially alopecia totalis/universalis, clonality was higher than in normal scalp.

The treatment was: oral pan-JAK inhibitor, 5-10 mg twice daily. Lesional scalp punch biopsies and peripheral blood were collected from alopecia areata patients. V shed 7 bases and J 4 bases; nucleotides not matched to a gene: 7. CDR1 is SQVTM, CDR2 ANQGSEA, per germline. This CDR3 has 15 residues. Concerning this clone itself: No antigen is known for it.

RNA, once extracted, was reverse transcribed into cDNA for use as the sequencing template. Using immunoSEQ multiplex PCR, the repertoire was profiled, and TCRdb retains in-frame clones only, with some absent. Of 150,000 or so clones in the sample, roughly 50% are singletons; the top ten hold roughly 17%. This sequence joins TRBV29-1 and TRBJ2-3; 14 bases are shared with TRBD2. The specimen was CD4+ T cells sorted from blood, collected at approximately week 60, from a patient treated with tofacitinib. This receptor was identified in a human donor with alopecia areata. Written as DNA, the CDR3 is TGCAGCGCTGTGACTAGCGGGGGGGCCGCAGATACGCAGTATTTT. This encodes CSAVTSGGAADTQYF.